The sequence of this T cell receptor (beta chain) was determined in a study of T-cell reconstitution after alpha-beta-depleted transplantation in children (dated by TCRdb to the mid-2010s). Describing the broader study: Using TCR repertoire profiling, the study quantitatively followed how T-cell immune reconstitution unfolded in children after TCRalphabeta/CD19-depleted allogeneic hematopoietic cell transplantation.

This specimen's treatment or condition label, interpreted: allogeneic hematopoietic cell transplantation with graft depleted of TCRalphabeta T cells and CD19 B cells. The transplant recipients were children given TCRalphabeta/CD19-depleted allogeneic hematopoietic cell grafts. Study-level results and caveats: In some patients, the high TCRbeta diversity seen at day 60 was put down to recipient T cells and intrathymic progenitors that had survived conditioning. Apparently early alphabetaT-cell count recovery about two months after transplant reportedly relied on only several hundred rapidly expanded clones derived from non-depleted graft cells. The frequencies of hyperexpanded clones fell over the following months, and after one year, T-cell counts and TCRbeta diversity were mostly attributed to newly produced T cells.

The protocol used for the library was PCR. This sample was sequenced with an Illumina HiSeq 2500. TCR library preparation used molecular barcoding, with unique molecular identifiers applied to normalize quantification of the TCRbeta repertoire. TCRdb itself trimmed the public reads at Q25 with fastp, ran MiXCR and retained productive beta chains. Rows with a matching CDR3 protein are joined into one entry that keeps the most common DNA and genes. The sample contains 400,000 to 550,000 distinct CDR3 sequences, roughly a tenth of them found a single time. 2% to 2.5% of the sample lies in the top ten. A note on this clonotype: This clone's antigen is unknown. No much larger clone is present one base from it, and per-base qualities are unavailable.

This clonotype was sampled from a child under 10 years old with inherited bone marrow failure, due to receive a stem cell transplant. Here the sequenced sample was PBMCs, taken before TCRalphabeta/CD19-depleted stem cell transplant.

The DNA sequence is TGCAGCGTAGCGGGCGACACCGGGGAGCTGTTTTTT. Protein translation: CSVAGDTGELFF. The rearrangement combines TRBV29-1 with TRBJ2-2; TRBD2 is a possible D gene, resting on 6 matching bases. V was cut back by 6 bases and J by 3 bases, leaving a gap of 8 bases between them. According to the germline V gene, CDR1 reads SQVTM and CDR2 reads ANQGSEA. Spanning cysteine to phenylalanine, the CDR3 consists of 12 amino acids. Only the CDR3 region is kept as DNA, spanning 36 bases read in frame from base 1.